What follows describes a single TCR beta chain. Per germline, CDR1 SGHNT and CDR2 YENEEA. CDR3 length: 11 amino acids. V was cut by 8 bases and J by 1 base, with 6 bases left in between. The data belong to a study of shared clonotypes between healthy human individuals. Study overall: Donors consisted of two women and a few men between 18 and 49.

Profiled with immunoSEQ multiplex PCR; TCRdb holds only in-frame clones, not every one. This table holds 2 million to 2.5 million clones, around 90% found once. The sample taken for sequencing was naive CD4+ T cells from PBMCs. Subset noted: CD45RA+ positively selected. The sequence was obtained from a man in his late teens or twenties in good health. Some clones in this sample may be carry-over from other donors' samples. The V gene is TRBV11-3, the J gene TRBJ2-7, with D unresolved. The CDR3 DNA follows: TGTGCCAGCGCTAATTCCTACGAGCAGTACTTC. It yields the protein CASANSYEQYF.